This T cell receptor (beta chain) came from a study of OX40 agonist ivuxolimab in advanced cancers. As to this clone: Its specificity is not known.

From germline, CDR1 is SQVTM and CDR2 ANQGSEA. This CDR3 spans 14 amino acids. Trimming removed 3 bases from V and 0 bases from J, with 11 bases in between. TCRdb's copy holds only in-frame clones and misses some; the assay was immunoSEQ multiplex PCR. The data show about 56,000 clones, around 87% seen once. The study, taken as a whole, reports: Still undetermined is the antigen specificity of the expanded peripheral T cells.

The source is an adult with an advanced solid tumor such as melanoma, head and neck, liver or kidney cancer. This rearrangement joins TRBV29-1 to TRBJ1-1; D gene ambiguous. The material was CD4+ or CD8+ T cells sorted from blood, obtained in a trial of the OX40 agonist ivuxolimab. CDR3 in amino acids: CSVESAPMNTEAFF. Written as DNA, the CDR3 is TGCAGCGTTGAGTCTGCACCAATGAACACTGAAGCTTTCTTT.